These 19 T cell receptor beta chains were all obtained from the same sample, sequenced in a study of blood T cell repertoires in COVID-19. TCRdb's table, derived via immunoSEQ multiplex PCR, lists solely in-frame clones and lacks some. The table shows about 100,000 clones, with about 86% occurring only once. The sample comprised peripheral blood. The origin of the receptors is a human donor in a cohort sampled during active COVID-19.

The V call is TRBV10-3, the J call TRBJ2-7; D is unclear. The length of the CDR3 is 12 residues. Germline V gene sequence: CDR1 ENHRY, CDR2 SYGVKD. Trimming stripped 2 bases from V and 5 bases from J, with 7 bases between. The CDR3 DNA reads as TGTGCCATCAGTGAGGATACTCACGAGCAGTACTTC. It encodes CAISEDTHEQYF.

This clone was found a few times. The V call is TRBV7-9, the J call TRBJ1-2; maybe TRBD1 (5 bases). This CDR3 contains 14 residues. Germline V gene data show CDR1 as SEHNR and CDR2 as FQNEAQ (reference sequence). V dropped 1 base and J dropped 1 base, with 7 bases sitting between them. DNA of the CDR3: TGTGCCAGCAGCTTAGAGACAGATAACTATGGCTACACCTTC. It encodes CASSLETDNYGYTF.

This sequence joins TRBV30 and TRBJ2-5, with TRBD2 matching over 10 bases. The CDR3 length is 13 residues. CDR1 GTSNPN and CDR2 SVGIG come from the germline V gene (reference sequence). With 8 bases clipped from V and 2 bases from J, the junction kept 5 bases outside the gene matches. CDR3 amino acids: CAGSSGGQETQYF. Here the CDR3 DNA reads TGTGCCGGATCTAGCGGGGGTCAAGAGACCCAGTACTTC. Looking up the rest from reference TRBV30 and TRBJ2-5 gives the full variable domain: SQTIHQWPATLVQPVGSPLSLECTVEGTSNPNLYWYRQAAGRGLQLLFYSVGIGQISSEVPQNLSASRPQDRQFILSSKKLLLSDSGFYLCAGSSGGQETQYFGPGTRLLVL.

There are a few counts of this clone. Other nucleotide sequences from this sample produce the same CDR3. The chain links TRBV7-9 to TRBJ1-2; 11 nucleotides match TRBD1. The germline V gene has CDR1 SEHNR and CDR2 FQNEAQ (reference sequence). V lost 4 bases and J lost 6; bases outside the gene matches: 1. This CDR3 region has 13 residues. The CDR3 nucleotides are TGTGCCAGCAGCTCGGACAGGGGGCATGGCTACACCTTC. It is translated as CASSSDRGHGYTF.

The V and J genes are TRBV20-1 and TRBJ2-1; TRBD2 matches at 7 bases. The germline V gene encodes CDR1 DFQATT and CDR2 SNEGSKA (reference sequence). This CDR3 comprises 15 residues. J lost 2 bases, V lost 3 bases, and 7 bases had no gene match. CDR3 nucleotides: TGCAGTGCTAGTCGGGCTAGCGGTCCCTACAATGAGCAGTTCTTC. Its translation is CSASRASGPYNEQFF.

This clone has only one observation. The chain links TRBV10-3 to TRBJ2-7, with 8 bases matching TRBD1. CDR3 length: 14 amino acids. CDR1 and CDR2 from the germline V gene are ENHRY and SYGVKD. V gave up 6 bases and J gave up 0 bases; unmatched junction bases: 4. CDR3 bases: TGTGCCATCAGCCGCAGGGGGCCCTCCTACGAGCAGTACTTC. Its translation: CAISRRGPSYEQYF.

The V gene is TRBV3-1 (or the pseudogene TRBV3-2), the J gene TRBJ1-1; 7 bases map to TRBD1. Trimming at V came to 3 bases and at J to 3 bases, leaving 7 bases not matched to a gene. CDR3 size: 15 residues. Looked up from germline, CDR1 is LGHDT and CDR2 is YNNKEL (reference sequence). The CDR3 region is CASSHSDREDTEAFF. Here the CDR3 DNA reads TGTGCCAGCAGCCATTCCGACAGGGAAGACACTGAAGCTTTCTTT.

The rearrangement joins TRBV6-5 to TRBJ2-7; D perhaps matches TRBD2 (6 bases). From germline, CDR1 is MNHEY and CDR2 SVGAGI. With 2 bases removed from V and 5 bases from J, the gap between germline ends came to 16 bases. The CDR3 has 15 residues. CDR3 in amino acids: CASSYGELASHEQYF. The DNA of the CDR3 is TGTGCCAGCAGTTACGGGGAACTAGCTTCCCACGAGCAGTACTTC.

This sequence joins TRBV29-1 and TRBJ1-1, with 7 nucleotides matching TRBD1. The germline V gene encodes CDR1 SQVTM and CDR2 ANQGSEA. The V gene end was trimmed by 4 bases and the J gene end by 3 bases; junction bases not matched to a gene: 8. The length of the CDR3 is 14 residues. CDR3 sequence: CSVGGAGTDTEAFF. CDR3 sequence (DNA): TGCAGCGTTGGGGGGGCCGGGACAGACACTGAAGCTTTCTTT.

The V and J genes are TRBV11-2 and TRBJ2-7; no firm D call. Looked up from germline, CDR1 is SGHAT and CDR2 is FQNNGV. With 8 bases removed from V and 3 bases from J, the gap between germline ends came to 11 bases. This CDR3 contains 12 residues. The CDR3 DNA is TGTGCCAGCGCCTTGGCGGACTACGAGCAGTACTTC. This sequence encodes CASALADYEQYF.

Only a few counts were recorded for this clone. V and J are TRBV6-1 and TRBJ1-5, with no clear D. The V and J ends lost 1 base and 1 base respectively, with 26 bases between them. The CDR3 has 21 residues. CDR1 and CDR2 (germline): MNHNS, SASEGT. The CDR3 nucleotides are TGTGCCAGCAGTGAAGGGAGGACGGCTGATTGGATGTTCGGAAGCAATCAGCCCCAGCATTTT. This encodes CASSEGRTADWMFGSNQPQHF.

J is TRBJ1-2 and V is TRBV7-2, with 11 nucleotides matching TRBD1. CDR1 and CDR2 (germline): SGHTA, FQGNSA. With 2 bases clipped from V and 7 bases from J, the junction kept 9 bases outside the gene matches. The CDR3 spans 16 residues. CDR3 in DNA: TGTGCCAGCAGCTTAACCCCCGGGACAGGGGGGGGTGGCTACACCTTC. This translates into CASSLTPGTGGGGYTF. Drawing the rest from reference TRBV7-2 and TRBJ1-2, the complete variable domain is GAGVSQSPSNKVTEKGKDVELRCDPISGHTALYWYRQSLGQGLEFLIYFQGNSAPDKSGLPSDRFSAERTGGSVSTLTIQRTQQEDSAVYLCASSLTPGTGGGGYTFGSGTRLTVV.

This clone turned up a few times. This chain joins TRBV27 and TRBJ1-2; possibly TRBD1 for D (5 bases). Trimming took off 5 bases at V and 3 bases at J, with 16 bases between the two ends. The germline gives CDR1 MNHEY, CDR2 SMNVEV (reference sequence). The CDR3 has 15 amino acids. The CDR3 here is CASSGGGGSYYGYTF. The CDR3 bases are TGTGCCAGCAGTGGCGGGGGGGGGTCCTACTATGGCTACACCTTC.

The rearrangement uses TRBV19 and TRBJ1-4; 7 bases match TRBD1. Trimming cost V 7 bases and J 5 bases; bases outside gene matches: 13. This CDR3 region has 16 residues. CDR1 is LNHDA and CDR2 is SQIVND in the germline V gene (reference sequence). CDR3 protein: CASTPTGASLNEKLFF. The CDR3 DNA reads TGTGCCAGTACCCCTACAGGGGCATCGTTGAATGAAAAACTGTTTTTT.

This clone was detected once. The chain recombines TRBV10-3 with TRBJ1-2; 9 bases are shared with TRBD1. Germline loops: CDR1 ENHRY, CDR2 SYGVKD. The CDR3 is 13 residues long. Germline trimming cut 11 bases from V and 5 bases from J; bases unmatched to any gene: 9. The CDR3: CAALEGQGYGYTF. CDR3 sequence (DNA): TGTGCCGCCCTTGAGGGACAGGGATATGGCTACACCTTC.

This clone occurred once. The chain has TRBV11-3 and TRBJ1-1; D gene uncertain. CDR1 SGHNT and CDR2 YENEEA come from the germline V gene. The CDR3 extends over 13 amino acids. Trimming stripped 5 bases from V and 4 bases from J, with 11 bases between. This CDR3 is CASSPRHPTEAFF. The CDR3 nucleotides read TGTGCCAGCAGCCCGCGGCACCCCACTGAAGCTTTCTTT.

The chain joins TRBV2 to TRBJ2-3; 10 positions agree with TRBD2. V was clipped by 6 bases and J by 1 base; unmatched bases: 4. Germline V gene sequence: CDR1 SNHLY, CDR2 FYNNEI. CDR3 length: 15 amino acids. This CDR3 is CASRAGTSGTDTQYF. In DNA, the CDR3 is TGTGCCAGCAGAGCCGGGACTAGCGGCACAGATACGCAGTATTTT.

The chain recombines TRBV13 with TRBJ2-3; TRBD2 matches at 14 bases. The CDR3 sequence is 17 residues long. The germline CDR1 and CDR2 sequences are PRHDT and FYEKMQ (reference sequence). V was pared by 2 bases and J by 2 bases, with 3 bases of the junction left unmatched. CDR3 bases: TGTGCCAGCAGCTTACGACTAGCGGGAGGGTCCACAGATACGCAGTATTTT. The encoded protein is CASSLRLAGGSTDTQYF.

The chain employs TRBV10-1 and TRBJ2-1; possible D gene TRBD2, 6 bases. CDR3 size: 15 residues. Germline CDR1 reads WNHNN; CDR2 reads SYGVQD (reference sequence). V lost 4 bases and J 1 base, leaving 11 bases between the germline ends. CDR3 DNA: TGCGCCAGCAGTGGGGCCGGGAGTTCCTACAATGAGCAGTTCTTC. Its translation is CASSGAGSSYNEQFF.